The entry that follows covers one TCR beta chain sequence. The antigen is undetermined. Full-length variable regions came from constant-region reverse primers plus semi-nested Nested Universal Primer A PCR. TCRdb used MiXCR to reprocess the 5' RACE reads, holding one entry per CDR3 protein. The table lists around 44,000 distinct CDR3 sequences, around 30% of them singletons. V dropped 2 bases and J dropped 4 bases, with 11 bases sitting between them. The CDR3 covers 14 residues. General study points: Larger-cohort validation covered only one TCR beta V-J rearrangement.

Specimen: tumor-infiltrating memory CD4+ T cells sorted from the breast tumor. The sample's subset: memory CD4+ T cells, CD4+CD45RO+CD25-. The clonotype was recovered from a female donor with breast cancer. V is TRBV12-3 or TRBV12-4 and J is TRBJ2-5; the D gene is possibly TRBD1 (6 bases). The CDR3 protein is CASSLLQGRETQYF. The CDR3 DNA reads TGTGCCAGCAGTTTACTCCAGGGGAGAGAGACCCAGTACTTC.